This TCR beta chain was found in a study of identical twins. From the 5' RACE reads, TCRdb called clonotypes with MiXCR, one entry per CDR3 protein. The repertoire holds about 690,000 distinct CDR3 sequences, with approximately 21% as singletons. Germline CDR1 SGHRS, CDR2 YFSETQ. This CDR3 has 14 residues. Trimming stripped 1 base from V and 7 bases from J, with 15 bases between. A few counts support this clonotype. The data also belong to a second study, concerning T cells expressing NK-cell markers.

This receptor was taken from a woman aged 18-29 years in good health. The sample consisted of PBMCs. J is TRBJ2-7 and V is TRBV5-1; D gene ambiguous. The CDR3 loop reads CASSLSLLEGEQYF. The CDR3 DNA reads TGCGCCAGCAGCTTGAGCCTCCTCGAAGGGGAGCAGTACTTC.